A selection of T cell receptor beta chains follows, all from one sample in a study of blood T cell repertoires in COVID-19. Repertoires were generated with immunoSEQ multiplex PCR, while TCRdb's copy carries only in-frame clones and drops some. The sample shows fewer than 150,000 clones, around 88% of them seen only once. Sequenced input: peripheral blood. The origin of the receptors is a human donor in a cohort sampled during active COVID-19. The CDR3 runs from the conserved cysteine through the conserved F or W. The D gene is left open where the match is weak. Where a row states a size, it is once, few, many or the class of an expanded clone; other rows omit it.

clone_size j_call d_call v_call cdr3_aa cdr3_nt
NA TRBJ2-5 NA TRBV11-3 CASSLGQSYQETQYF TGTGCCAGCAGCTTAGGACAGTCGTACCAAGAGACCCAGTACTTC
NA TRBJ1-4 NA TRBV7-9 CASSSDRTTNEKLFF TGTGCCAGCAGCTCCGACAGAACAACTAATGAAAAACTGTTTTTT
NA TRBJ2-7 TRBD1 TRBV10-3 CAISGQGAYEQYF TGTGCCATCAGTGGACAGGGGGCCTACGAGCAGTACTTC
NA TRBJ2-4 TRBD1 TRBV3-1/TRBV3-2 CASSARGAKNIQYF TGTGCCAGCAGCGCCAGGGGGGCCAAAAACATTCAGTACTTC
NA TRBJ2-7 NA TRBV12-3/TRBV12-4 CASSSDRIGQYF TGTGCCAGCAGCAGCGACAGGATTGGGCAGTACTTC
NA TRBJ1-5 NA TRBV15 CATSRDRGYQPQHF TGTGCCACCAGCAGAGATCGCGGTTATCAGCCCCAGCATTTT
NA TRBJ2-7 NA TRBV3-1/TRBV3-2 CASSQGSGRTYEQYF TGTGCCAGCAGCCAAGGGAGCGGAAGAACCTACGAGCAGTACTTC
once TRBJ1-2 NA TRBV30 CAWSPGVAGYTF TGTGCCTGGAGCCCGGGGGTGGCTGGCTACACCTTC
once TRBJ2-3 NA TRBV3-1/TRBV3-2 CASSQLLDPRDTQYF TGTGCCAGCAGCCAGCTACTAGACCCCCGGGATACGCAGTATTTT
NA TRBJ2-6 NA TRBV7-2 CASSLIPLPGLGANVLTF TGTGCCAGCAGCTTAATTCCCCTTCCAGGGTTAGGGGCCAACGTCCTGACTTTC
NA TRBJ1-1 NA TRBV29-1 CSVTRMNTEAFF TGCAGCGTGACACGGATGAACACTGAAGCTTTCTTT
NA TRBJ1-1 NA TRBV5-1 CASSLEAPQGTEAFF TGCGCCAGCAGCTTGGAAGCCCCCCAGGGCACTGAAGCTTTCTTT
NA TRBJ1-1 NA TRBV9 CASSLRGGGTEAFF TGTGCCAGCAGCCTCCGCGGGGGTGGGACTGAAGCTTTCTTT
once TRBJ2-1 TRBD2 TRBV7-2 CASSPGGGSSYNEQFF TGTGCCAGCAGCCCTGGGGGGGGTAGCTCCTACAATGAGCAGTTCTTC
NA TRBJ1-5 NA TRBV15 CATSRSLLGNQPQHF TGTGCCACCAGCCGCTCACTACTAGGCAATCAGCCCCAGCATTTT
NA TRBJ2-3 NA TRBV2 CASMQEDTQYF TGTGCCAGCATGCAGGAAGATACGCAGTATTTT
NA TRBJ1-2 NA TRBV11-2 CASSLDGGGVEGYTF TGTGCCAGCAGCTTAGACGGAGGCGGGGTAGAGGGCTACACCTTC
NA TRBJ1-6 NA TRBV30 CAWRGMGASPLHF TGTGCCTGGAGGGGGATGGGAGCTTCACCCCTCCACTTT
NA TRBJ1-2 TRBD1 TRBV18 CASSPPDRGLGYTF TGTGCCAGCTCACCACCGGACAGGGGGCTAGGCTACACCTTC
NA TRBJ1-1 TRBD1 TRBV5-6 CASSPDRDTEAFF TGTGCCAGCAGCCCTGACAGGGATACTGAAGCTTTCTTT
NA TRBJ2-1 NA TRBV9 CASTAGSYNEQFF TGTGCCAGCACCGCCGGTTCCTACAATGAGCAGTTCTTC
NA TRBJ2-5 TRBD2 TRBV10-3 CATRTSGGSQETQYF TGTGCCACCCGGACTAGCGGGGGGTCACAAGAGACCCAGTACTTC
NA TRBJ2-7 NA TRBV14 CASSQSGLTYEQYF TGTGCCAGCAGCCAATCGGGTCTAACCTACGAGCAGTACTTC
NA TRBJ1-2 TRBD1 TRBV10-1 CASPRTGEDGYTF TGCGCCAGCCCGAGGACAGGGGAGGATGGCTACACCTTC
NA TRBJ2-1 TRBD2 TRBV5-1 CASSLAVSGVNEQFF TGCGCCAGCAGCTTGGCAGTTAGCGGGGTAAATGAGCAGTTCTTC
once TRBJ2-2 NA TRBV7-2 CAGGTLNTGELFF TGTGCCGGAGGGACTTTGAACACCGGGGAGCTGTTTTTT
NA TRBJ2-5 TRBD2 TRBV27 CASGSGSLAGEETQYF TGTGCCAGCGGATCGGGGTCTCTAGCGGGGGAAGAGACCCAGTACTTC
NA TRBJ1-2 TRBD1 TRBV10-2 CASTGTGANYGYTF TGCGCCAGCACCGGGACAGGGGCTAACTATGGCTACACCTTC
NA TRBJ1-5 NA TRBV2 CASSDNRHNQPQHF TGTGCCAGCAGTGACAACAGGCACAATCAGCCCCAGCATTTT
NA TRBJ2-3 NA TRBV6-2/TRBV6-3 CASSSSTGTPSTDTQYF NA
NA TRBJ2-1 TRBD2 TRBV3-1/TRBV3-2 CASSQAGAGGYNEQFF TGTGCCAGCAGCCAAGCTGGAGCGGGGGGTTACAATGAGCAGTTCTTC
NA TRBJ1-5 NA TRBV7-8 CASSPLPPGGFNQPQHF TGTGCCAGCAGCCCCCTCCCACCTGGCGGCTTCAATCAGCCCCAGCATTTT
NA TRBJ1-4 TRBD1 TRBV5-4 CASSSDRGDEKLFF TGTGCCAGCAGCTCGGACAGGGGAGATGAAAAACTGTTTTTT
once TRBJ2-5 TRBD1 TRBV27 CASSLGQGAWETQYF TGTGCCAGCAGTTTGGGACAGGGGGCTTGGGAGACCCAGTACTTC
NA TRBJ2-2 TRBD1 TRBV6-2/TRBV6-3 CASSKQGQTNTGELFF TGTGCCAGCAGTAAACAGGGACAGACCAACACCGGGGAGCTGTTTTTT
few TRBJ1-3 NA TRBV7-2 CASSQGLAPGNTIYF TGTGCCAGCAGCCAGGGGTTGGCCCCTGGAAACACCATATATTTT